This paragraph covers one T cell receptor (beta chain) sequence. Its antigen is unknown. The single heparinised draw taken from each donor contained 90 to 150 mL of blood on average. The source of the sample is a study of beta chain features in type 1 diabetes. Study-wide results and caveats: The similarity of naive, central memory and Treg TCRB repertoires appeared greater among patients than among healthy donors. Reduced insertions and increased deletions marked VDJ junctions in type 1 diabetes patients. TCRB CDR3s from Type 1 diabetes patients were moderately but significantly shorter in all four CD4+ subsets.

Germline values: CDR1 MNHNY, CDR2 SVGAGI (reference sequence). V was trimmed by 0 bases and J by 4 bases, leaving 7 bases between them. This CDR3 has 14 amino acids. Isolated RNA was reverse transcribed in full, so expressed TCRB transcripts were sequenced. Clones were sequenced by immunoSEQ multiplex PCR, and TCRdb holds only the in-frame ones, with some missing. This table holds over 300,000 clones, 9.3% found once. Sequencing used central memory CD4+ T cells from blood. The chain employs TRBV6-6 and TRBJ1-5; D gene ambiguous. This TCR was sampled from a man younger than 40 with type 1 diabetes. For the CDR3, the DNA is TGTGCCAGCAGTTACTCGAAGGAGAATCAGCCCCAGCATTTT. Translating gives CASSYSKENQPQHF.